The T cell receptor beta chain described here comes from a study of blood T cell repertoires in COVID-19. Participants came from about two dozen US areas, aged about 18 to 90 years. Clones were read by immunoSEQ multiplex PCR, and TCRdb kept only the in-frame ones, dropping some. The top ten hold approximately 5% of the sample, which has under 200,000 clones, 86% seen once. Germline CDR1 is LGHDT and CDR2 is YNNKEL (reference sequence). Trimming at V came to 4 bases and at J to 6 bases, leaving 9 bases not matched to a gene. The CDR3 has 15 residues. Sequencing was performed on PBMCs or T cells enriched from blood (not recorded which). The receptor was derived from a man aged 40-49 years with acute COVID-19. The chain carries TRBV3-1 (or the pseudogene TRBV3-2) and TRBJ1-2, with TRBD1 matching 9 bases. CDR3 in amino acids: CASSPRDRAYDGYTF. The DNA for the CDR3 is TGTGCCAGCAGCCCCCGGGACAGGGCTTACGATGGCTACACCTTC.